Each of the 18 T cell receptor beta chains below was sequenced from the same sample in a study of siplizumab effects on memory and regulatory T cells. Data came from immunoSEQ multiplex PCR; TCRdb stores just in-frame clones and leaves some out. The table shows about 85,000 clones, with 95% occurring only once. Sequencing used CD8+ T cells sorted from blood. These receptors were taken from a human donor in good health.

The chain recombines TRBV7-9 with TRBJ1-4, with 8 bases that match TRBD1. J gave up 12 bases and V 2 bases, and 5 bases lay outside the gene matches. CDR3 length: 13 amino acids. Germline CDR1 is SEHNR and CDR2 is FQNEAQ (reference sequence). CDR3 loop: CASSLPGGNELFF. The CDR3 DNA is TGTGCCAGCAGCTTACCAGGGGGCAATGAACTGTTTTTT.

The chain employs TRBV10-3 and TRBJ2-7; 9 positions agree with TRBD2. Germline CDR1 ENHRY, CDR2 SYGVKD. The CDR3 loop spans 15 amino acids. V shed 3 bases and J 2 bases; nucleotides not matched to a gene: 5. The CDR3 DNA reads TGTGCCATCAGTGAATCTAGCGGGGTACCCTACGAGCAGTACTTC. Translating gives CAISESSGVPYEQYF.

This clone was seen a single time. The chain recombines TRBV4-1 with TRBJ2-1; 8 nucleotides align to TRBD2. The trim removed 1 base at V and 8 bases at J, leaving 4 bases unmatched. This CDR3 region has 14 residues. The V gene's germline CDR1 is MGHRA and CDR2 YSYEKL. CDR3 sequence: CASSQGYGGDEQFF. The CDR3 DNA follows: TGCGCCAGCAGCCAAGGCTACGGGGGGGATGAGCAGTTCTTC.

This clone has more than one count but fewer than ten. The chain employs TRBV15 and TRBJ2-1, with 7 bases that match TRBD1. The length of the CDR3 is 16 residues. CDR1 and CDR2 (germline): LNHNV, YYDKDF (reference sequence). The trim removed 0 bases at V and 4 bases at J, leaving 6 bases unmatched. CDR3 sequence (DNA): TGTGCCACCAGCAGAGACACAGGGGTTGGGTACAATGAGCAGTTCTTC. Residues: CATSRDTGVGYNEQFF.

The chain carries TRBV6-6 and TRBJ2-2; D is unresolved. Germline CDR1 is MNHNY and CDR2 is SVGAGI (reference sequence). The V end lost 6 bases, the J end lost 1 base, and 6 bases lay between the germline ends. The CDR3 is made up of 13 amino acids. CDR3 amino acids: CASRLKNTGELFF. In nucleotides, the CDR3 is TGTGCCAGCAGACTAAAGAACACCGGGGAGCTGTTTTTT.

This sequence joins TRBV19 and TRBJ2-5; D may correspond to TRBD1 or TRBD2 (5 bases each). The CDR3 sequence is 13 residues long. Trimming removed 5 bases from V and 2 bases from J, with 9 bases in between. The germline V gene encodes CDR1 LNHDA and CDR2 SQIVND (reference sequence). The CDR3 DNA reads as TGTGCCAGTAGTTACGGGGCTCAAGAGACCCAGTACTTC. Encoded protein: CASSYGAQETQYF.

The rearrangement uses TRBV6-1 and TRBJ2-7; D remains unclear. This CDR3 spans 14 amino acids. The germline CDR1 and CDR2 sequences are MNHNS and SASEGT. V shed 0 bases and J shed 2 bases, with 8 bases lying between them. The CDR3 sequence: CASSEARQAYEQYF. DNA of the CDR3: TGTGCCAGCAGTGAAGCGCGGCAGGCCTACGAGCAGTACTTC.

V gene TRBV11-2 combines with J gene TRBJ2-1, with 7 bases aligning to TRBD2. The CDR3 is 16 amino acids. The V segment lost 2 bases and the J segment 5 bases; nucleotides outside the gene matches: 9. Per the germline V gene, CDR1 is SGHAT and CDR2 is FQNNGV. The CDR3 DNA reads TGTGCCAGCAGCTTATGGTTGGGAGGGGTCCACAATGAGCAGTTCTTC. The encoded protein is CASSLWLGGVHNEQFF.

The CDR3 region is CASSPLLAGPYEQYF. DNA for the CDR3: TGTGCCAGTAGTCCATTACTAGCGGGTCCTTACGAGCAGTACTTC. The chain has TRBV19 and TRBJ2-7; 9 bases fit TRBD2. J lost 4 bases, V lost 5 bases, and 9 bases had no gene match. Germline assignment: CDR1 LNHDA and CDR2 SQIVND (reference sequence). The CDR3 spans 15 residues. Full variable domain (outside the CDR3, taken from reference TRBV19 and TRBJ2-7): DGGITQSPKYLFRKEGQNVTLSCEQNLNHDAMYWYRQDPGQGLRLIYYSQIVNDFQKGDIAEGYSVSREKKESFPLTVTSAQKNPTAFYLCASSPLLAGPYEQYFGPGTRLTVT.

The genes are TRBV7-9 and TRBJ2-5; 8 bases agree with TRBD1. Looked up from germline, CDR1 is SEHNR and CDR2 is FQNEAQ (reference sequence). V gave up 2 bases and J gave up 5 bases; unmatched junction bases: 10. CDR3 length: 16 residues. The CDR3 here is CASSLLLGQGLETQYF. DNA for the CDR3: TGTGCCAGCAGCTTATTGCTAGGACAGGGACTCGAGACCCAGTACTTC. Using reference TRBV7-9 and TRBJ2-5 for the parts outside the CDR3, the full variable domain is DTGVSQNPRHKITKRGQNVTFRCDPISEHNRLYWYRQTLGQGPEFLTYFQNEAQLEKSRLLSDRFSAERPKGSFSTLEIQRTEQGDSAMYLCASSLLLGQGLETQYFGPGTRLLVL.

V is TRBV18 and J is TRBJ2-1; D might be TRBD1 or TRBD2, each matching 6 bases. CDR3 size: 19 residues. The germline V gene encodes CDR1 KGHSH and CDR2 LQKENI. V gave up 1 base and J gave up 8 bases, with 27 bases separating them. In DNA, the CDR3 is TGTGCCAGCTCACCACAGGATAGAATATCGGGGGCCGATGGGGATGAGCAGTTCTTC. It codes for CASSPQDRISGADGDEQFF.

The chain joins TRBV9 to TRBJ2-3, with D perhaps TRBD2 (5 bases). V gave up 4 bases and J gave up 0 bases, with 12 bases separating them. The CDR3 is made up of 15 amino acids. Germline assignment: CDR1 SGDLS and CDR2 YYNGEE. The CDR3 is CASSPSGDSTDTQYF. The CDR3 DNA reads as TGTGCCAGCAGCCCCAGCGGAGACAGCACAGATACGCAGTATTTT. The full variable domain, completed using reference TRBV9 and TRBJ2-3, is DSGVTQTPKHLITATGQRVTLRCSPRSGDLSVYWYQQSLDQGLQFLIQYYNGEERAKGNILERFSAQQFPDLHSELNLSSLELGDSALYFCASSPSGDSTDTQYFGPGTRLTVL.

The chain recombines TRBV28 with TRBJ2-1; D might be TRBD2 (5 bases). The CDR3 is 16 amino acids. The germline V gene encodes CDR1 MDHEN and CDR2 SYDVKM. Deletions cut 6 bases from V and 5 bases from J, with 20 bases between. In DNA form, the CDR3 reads TGTGCCAGCAGCAAGAACTTGGACTTTCAGGACAATGAGCAGTTCTTC. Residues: CASSKNLDFQDNEQFF.

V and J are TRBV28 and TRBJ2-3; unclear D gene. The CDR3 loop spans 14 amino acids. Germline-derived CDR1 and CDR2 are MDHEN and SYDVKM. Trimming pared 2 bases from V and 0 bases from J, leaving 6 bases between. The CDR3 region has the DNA TGTGCCAGCAGTTTAAAGCCCAGCACAGATACGCAGTATTTT. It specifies CASSLKPSTDTQYF.

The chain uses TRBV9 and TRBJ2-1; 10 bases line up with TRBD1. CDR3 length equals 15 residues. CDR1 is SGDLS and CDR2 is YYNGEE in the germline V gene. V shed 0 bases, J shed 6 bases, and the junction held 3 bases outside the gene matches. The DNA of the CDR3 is TGTGCCAGCAGCGTAGAGGGACAGGGGCGCAATGAGCAGTTCTTC. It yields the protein CASSVEGQGRNEQFF.

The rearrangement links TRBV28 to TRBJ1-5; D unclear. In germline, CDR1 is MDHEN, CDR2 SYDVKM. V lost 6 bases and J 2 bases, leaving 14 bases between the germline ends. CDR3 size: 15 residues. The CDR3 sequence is CASSLGLGRNQPQHF. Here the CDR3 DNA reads TGTGCCAGCAGCCTCGGACTGGGCCGCAATCAGCCCCAGCATTTT.

CDR3 sequence (DNA): TGTGCCAGTAGCCCAGTTCACGTCAATGAGCAGTTCTTC. Its protein product is CASSPVHVNEQFF. This chain uses TRBV19 with TRBJ2-1, with no clear D. The V end was cut by 6 bases, the J end by 6 bases, with 12 bases between. The CDR3 has 13 residues. Germline V gene data show CDR1 as LNHDA and CDR2 as SQIVND (reference sequence).

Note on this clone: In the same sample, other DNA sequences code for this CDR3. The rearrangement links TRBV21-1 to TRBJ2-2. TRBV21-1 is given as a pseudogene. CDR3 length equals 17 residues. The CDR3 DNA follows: TGTGCCAGCAGCAAGGTTTGGCAAGACGCGAACACCGGGGAGCTGTTTTTT. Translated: CASSKVWQDANTGELFF.